The clone carrying this T cell receptor beta chain has just one count. This sample stems from a study of cytomegalovirus exposure and HLA in healthy donors. About the research overall: Of approximately 400 genotyped donors, about 80% clustered with self-reported Caucasian donors.

This CDR3 region has 14 residues. The V gene's germline CDR1 is SGHKS and CDR2 YYEKEE (reference sequence). V shed 3 bases, J shed 3 bases, and the junction held 3 bases outside the gene matches. With 60 Vbeta and 13 Jbeta primers, the PCR was carried out. Profiling relied on immunoSEQ multiplex PCR, and the TCRdb table lists in-frame clones only, not all of them. The table lists some 140,000 clones, 74% of them singletons. The sample taken for sequencing was PBMCs. This receptor was taken from a man under 40 in good health and CMV-seronegative. The chain is built from TRBV5-5 and TRBJ1-2; 9 bases match TRBD1. CDR3 nucleotide sequence: TGTGCCAGCAGCTGGGGGGACAGGGACTATGGCTACACCTTC. Residues: CASSWGDRDYGYTF.